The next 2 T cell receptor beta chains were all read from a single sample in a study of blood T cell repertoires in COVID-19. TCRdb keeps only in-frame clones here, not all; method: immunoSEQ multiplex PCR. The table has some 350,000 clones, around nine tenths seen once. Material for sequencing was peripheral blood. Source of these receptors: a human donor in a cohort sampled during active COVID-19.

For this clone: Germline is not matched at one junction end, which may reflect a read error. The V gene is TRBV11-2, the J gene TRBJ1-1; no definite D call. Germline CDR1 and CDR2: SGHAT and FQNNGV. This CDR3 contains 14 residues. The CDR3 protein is CASSLDKEVTEAFF. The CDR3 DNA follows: TGTGCCAGCAGCTTAGATAAGGAGGTTACTGAGGCTTTCTTT.

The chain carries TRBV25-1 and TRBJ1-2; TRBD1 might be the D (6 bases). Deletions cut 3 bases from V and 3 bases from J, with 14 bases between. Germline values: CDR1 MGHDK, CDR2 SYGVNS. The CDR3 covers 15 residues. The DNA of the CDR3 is TGTGCCAGCAGTGACCCACAGGGCCTGGACTATGGCTACACCTTC. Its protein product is CASSDPQGLDYGYTF.